The 14 T cell receptor beta chains given below trace back to one sample, sequenced in a study of cytomegalovirus exposure and HLA in healthy donors. It was with 60 Vbeta and 13 Jbeta primers that the PCR ran. Clones were read by immunoSEQ multiplex PCR, and TCRdb kept only the in-frame ones, dropping some. This sample contains about 110,000 clones. The specimen was PBMCs. These receptors were obtained from a man aged 25 to 45 in good health and CMV-seronegative.

The V and J genes are TRBV5-1 and TRBJ1-1; a weak D match, TRBD1 (6 bases). The CDR3 has 17 residues. V was clipped by 0 bases and J by 0 bases, with 15 bases between them. Germline CDR1 reads SGHRS; CDR2 reads YFSETQ. Written as DNA, the CDR3 is TGCGCCAGCAGCTTGGACAGGGAAATTTTCATGAACACTGAAGCTTTCTTT. Translated, it gives CASSLDREIFMNTEAFF.

The chain recombines TRBV5-1 with TRBJ1-6; D may be TRBD1 (6 bases). The CDR3 spans 18 residues. Germline loops: CDR1 SGHRS, CDR2 YFSETQ. V dropped 1 base and J dropped 9 bases, with 23 bases sitting between them. CDR3: CASSLSLESQGLGSPLHF. The CDR3 coding sequence is TGCGCCAGCAGCTTGTCCCTAGAATCACAGGGCTTGGGTTCACCCCTCCACTTT.

The V gene is TRBV6-5, the J gene TRBJ1-6; 8 bases align to TRBD1. Unmatched junction bases numbered 3, after V lost 5 bases and J lost 6 bases. CDR3 length: 14 amino acids. CDR1 MNHEY and CDR2 SVGAGI come from the germline V gene. The DNA for the CDR3 is TGTGCCAGCAGTCGGACAGGGAGTAATTCACCCCTCCACTTT. As protein: CASSRTGSNSPLHF.

The chain's CDR3 is CAIKGQGQDYGYTF. The CDR3 DNA is TGTGCCATCAAGGGACAGGGCCAAGACTATGGCTACACCTTC. The chain employs TRBV10-3 and TRBJ1-2; 9 bases fit TRBD1. Germline trimming cut 7 bases from V and 3 bases from J; bases unmatched to any gene: 6. The CDR3 runs 14 residues. Per germline, CDR1 ENHRY and CDR2 SYGVKD.

About this clone: The sample has other DNA sequences that encode this CDR3 too. The rearrangement links TRBV28 to TRBJ2-7, with D possibly being TRBD1 (6 bases). Germline CDR1 MDHEN, CDR2 SYDVKM. V was trimmed by 2 bases and J by 4 bases, leaving 9 bases between them. This CDR3 spans 13 amino acids. CDR3 in amino acids: CASSLGQPYEQYF. CDR3 nucleotides: TGTGCCAGCAGTTTAGGACAGCCGTACGAGCAGTACTTC.

The V call is TRBV5-1, the J call TRBJ2-5; 14 nucleotides match TRBD2. V gave up 3 bases and J gave up 0 bases; unmatched junction bases: 10. CDR1 SGHRS and CDR2 YFSETQ come from the germline V gene. The CDR3 covers 19 residues. CDR3: CASSYGLAGGPGYQETQYF. CDR3 bases: TGCGCCAGCAGCTACGGACTAGCGGGGGGCCCAGGGTACCAAGAGACCCAGTACTTC.

The chain is built from TRBV5-1 and TRBJ2-7; 7 bases map to TRBD2. Trimming at V came to 4 bases and at J to 0 bases, leaving 7 bases not matched to a gene. Germline V gives CDR1 SGHRS, CDR2 YFSETQ. This CDR3 comprises 15 residues. Here the CDR3 DNA reads TGCGCCAGCAGCATCGAACCGGGAGGCTCCTACGAGCAGTACTTC. This encodes CASSIEPGGSYEQYF.

The chain employs TRBV6-1 and TRBJ2-7, with 9 bases lining up with TRBD2. J lost 7 bases, V lost 4 bases, and 8 bases had no gene match. Germline V CDR1 and CDR2: MNHNS, SASEGT. The CDR3 totals 14 residues. The CDR3 is CASSVGGGAREQYF. In DNA, the CDR3 is TGTGCCAGCAGTGTTGGCGGGGGGGCGCGAGAGCAGTACTTC.

The chain carries TRBV4-1 and TRBJ2-1, with 11 nucleotides matching TRBD2. V lost 1 base and J lost 7; bases outside the gene matches: 3. Per the germline V gene, CDR1 is MGHRA and CDR2 is YSYEKL. CDR3 length: 15 amino acids. The CDR3, as DNA: TGCGCCAGCAGCCAAGGGGCTAGCGGGGGGAATGAGCAGTTCTTC. This codes for CASSQGASGGNEQFF.

The chain links TRBV7-9 to TRBJ2-7; 7 bases match TRBD1. This CDR3 is 16 amino acids long. Unmatched junction bases numbered 7, after V lost 2 bases and J lost 0 bases. From germline, CDR1 is SEHNR and CDR2 FQNEAQ (reference sequence). CDR3 residues: CASSLRQGRSSYEQYF. Here the CDR3 DNA reads TGTGCCAGCAGCTTAAGACAGGGTAGGAGCTCCTACGAGCAGTACTTC.

This chain's CDR3 is CASSEGVLSSEQYF. DNA of the CDR3: TGTGCCAGCAGTGAAGGAGTACTTAGCAGCGAGCAGTACTTC. The chain recombines TRBV2 with TRBJ2-5, with unresolved D. TRBJ2-7 explains the end of the DNA better; the J call may be wrong. The CDR3 consists of 14 residues. Germline values: CDR1 SNHLY, CDR2 FYNNEI.

This chain links TRBV19 with TRBJ1-3; D is perhaps TRBD1 (5 bases). V shed 7 bases and J shed 5 bases, with 15 bases lying between them. Germline CDR1 LNHDA, CDR2 SQIVND (reference sequence). CDR3 length: 14 amino acids. The CDR3 here is CASIPQGIRNTIYF. CDR3 nucleotides: TGTGCCAGTATCCCGCAGGGAATCCGAAACACCATATATTTT. Based on the CDR3 plus reference TRBV19 and TRBJ1-3, the full variable domain is DGGITQSPKYLFRKEGQNVTLSCEQNLNHDAMYWYRQDPGQGLRLIYYSQIVNDFQKGDIAEGYSVSREKKESFPLTVTSAQKNPTAFYLCASIPQGIRNTIYFGEGSWLTVV.

V and J are TRBV5-1 and TRBJ2-4, with TRBD1 as a possible D gene (7 bases). The ends were cut back, 2 bases at V and 6 bases at J, with 12 bases in the middle. CDR1 SGHRS and CDR2 YFSETQ come from the germline V gene. This CDR3 is built from 14 residues. The CDR3 loop reads CASSLSGGINIQYF. CDR3 in DNA: TGCGCCAGCAGCTTATCAGGGGGGATAAACATTCAGTACTTC.

V is TRBV19 and J is TRBJ1-1, with 12 bases that match TRBD1. Trimming removed 5 bases from V and 3 bases from J; junction bases left unmatched: 7. CDR1 and CDR2 (germline): LNHDA, SQIVND (reference sequence). The CDR3 spans 16 residues. The CDR3 bases are TGTGCCAGTAGTCTCCGGGACAGGGGGCTGTACACTGAAGCTTTCTTT. This codes for CASSLRDRGLYTEAFF.